This note documents a single T cell receptor beta chain sequence. Its cognate antigen is unknown. This CDR3 has 13 residues. Trimming left V 0 bases short and J 8 bases short, with 10 bases between. This sample was taken from a study of blood T cells in healthy people across ages. Study-wide context: Capture by template switching was about one barcoded beta molecule per two T cells. Findings and caveats of the study: Naive CD4+ cells and diversity were both higher in long-lived donors than in aged donors.

A second PCR of roughly 6 to 12 cycles used a sample-barcoded 5' primer and a J-beta primer mix. Paired-end reads containing CDR3 totaled no fewer than 3 million for each sample. In TCRdb, the 5' RACE reads were re-called with MiXCR into one record per CDR3 protein. The profile shows some 1.5 million distinct CDR3 sequences, roughly 30% of them singletons. This receptor was identified in a woman aged 25 to 45 in good health. The rearrangement links TRBV12-3 or TRBV12-4 to TRBJ1-1, with no clear D. The sequenced sample consisted of blood. In DNA form, the CDR3 reads TGTGCCAGCAGTTTAGCGCTGGGGAGAGAAGCTTTCTTT. Translating gives CASSLALGREAFF.